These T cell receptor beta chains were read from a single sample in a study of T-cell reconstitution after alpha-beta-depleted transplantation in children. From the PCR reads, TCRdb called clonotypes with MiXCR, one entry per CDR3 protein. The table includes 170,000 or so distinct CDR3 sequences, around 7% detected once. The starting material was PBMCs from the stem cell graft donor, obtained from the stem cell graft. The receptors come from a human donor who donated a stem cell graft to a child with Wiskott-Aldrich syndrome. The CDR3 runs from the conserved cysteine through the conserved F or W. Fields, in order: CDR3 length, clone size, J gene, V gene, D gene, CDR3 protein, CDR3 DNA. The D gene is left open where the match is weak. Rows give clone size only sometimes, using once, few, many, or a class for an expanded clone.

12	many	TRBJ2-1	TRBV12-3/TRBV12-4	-	CASTKSGDSPFF	TGTGCCAGCACCAAATCGGGGGATTCACCGTTCTTC
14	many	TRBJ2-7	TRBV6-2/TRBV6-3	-	CASSYSRRVYEQYF	TGTGCCAGCAGTTACTCCCGCAGGGTCTACGAGCAGTACTTC
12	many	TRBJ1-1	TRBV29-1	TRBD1	CSVQGANTEAFF	TGCAGCGTACAGGGGGCTAACACTGAAGCTTTCTTT
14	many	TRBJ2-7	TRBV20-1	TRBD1	CSAQTGGITYEQYF	TGCAGTGCTCAGACAGGGGGCATAACCTACGAGCAGTACTTC
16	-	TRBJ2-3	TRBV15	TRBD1	CATSREQGAVTDTQYF	TGTGCCACCAGCAGAGAGCAGGGGGCGGTGACAGATACGCAGTATTTT
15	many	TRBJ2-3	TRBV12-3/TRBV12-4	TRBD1	CASSHRTGWTDTQYF	TGTGCCAGCAGTCACAGGACAGGGTGGACAGATACGCAGTATTTT
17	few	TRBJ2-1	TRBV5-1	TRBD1	CASSFPRGTGTVDEQFF	TGCGCCAGCAGCTTTCCTAGGGGGACAGGGACAGTAGATGAGCAGTTCTTC
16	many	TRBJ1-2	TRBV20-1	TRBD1	CSARRDRSMASEGYTF	TGCAGTGCTCGAAGGGACAGGAGTATGGCTTCGGAGGGCTACACCTTC
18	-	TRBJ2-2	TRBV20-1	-	CSASAAVLGRVNTGELFF	TGCAGTGCTAGCGCCGCGGTGTTGGGGCGGGTGAACACCGGGGAGCTGTTTTTT
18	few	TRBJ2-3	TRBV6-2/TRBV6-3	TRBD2	CASSPTPLAGGHTDTQYF	TGTGCCAGCAGCCCTACCCCTTTAGCGGGGGGACACACAGATACGCAGTATTTT
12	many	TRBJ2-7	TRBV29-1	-	CSVAVGFYEQYF	TGCAGCGTTGCCGTGGGCTTCTACGAGCAGTACTTC
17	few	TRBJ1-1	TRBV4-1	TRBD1	CASSQRGGRQGATEAFF	TGCGCCAGCAGCCAAAGAGGGGGCCGGCAGGGGGCCACTGAAGCTTTCTTT
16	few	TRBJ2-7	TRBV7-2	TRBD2	CASSLVAGRGTYEQYF	TGTGCCAGCAGCTTAGTAGCGGGGCGGGGGACCTACGAGCAGTACTTC
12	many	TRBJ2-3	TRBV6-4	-	CASSDSAVKQYF	TGTGCCAGCAGTGACTCGGCCGTTAAGCAGTATTTT
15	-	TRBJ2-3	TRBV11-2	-	CASSYRGGSTDTQYF	TGTGCCAGCAGCTACCGTGGCGGAAGCACAGATACGCAGTATTTT